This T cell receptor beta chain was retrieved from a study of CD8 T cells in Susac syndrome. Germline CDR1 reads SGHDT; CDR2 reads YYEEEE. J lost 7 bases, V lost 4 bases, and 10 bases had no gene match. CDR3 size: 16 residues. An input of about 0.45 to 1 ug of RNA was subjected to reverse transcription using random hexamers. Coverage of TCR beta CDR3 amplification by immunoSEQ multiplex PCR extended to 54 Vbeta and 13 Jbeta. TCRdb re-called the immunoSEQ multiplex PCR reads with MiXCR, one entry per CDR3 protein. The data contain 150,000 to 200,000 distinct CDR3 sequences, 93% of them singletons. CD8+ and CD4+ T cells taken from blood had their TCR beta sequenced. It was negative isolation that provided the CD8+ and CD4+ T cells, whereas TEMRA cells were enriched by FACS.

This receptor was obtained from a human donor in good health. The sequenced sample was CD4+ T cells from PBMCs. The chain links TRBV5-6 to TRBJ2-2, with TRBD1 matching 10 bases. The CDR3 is CASSLPGTGDFGELFF. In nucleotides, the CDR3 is TGTGCCAGCAGCCTCCCCGGGACAGGGGACTTCGGGGAGCTGTTTTTT.